These 17 T cell receptor beta chains originate from one sample sequenced in a study of Graves' ophthalmopathy and Graves' hyperthyroidism. Scientists amplified the TCR beta CDR3 regions from RNA transcripts. In the first round, RT-PCR was carried out with HTBI primers, and a multiplex PCR formed the second round. In TCRdb, the multiplex PCR reads were re-called with MiXCR into one record per CDR3 protein. The top ten hold more than 35% of the sample, which has under 250,000 distinct CDR3 sequences, 20% to 25% seen once. Sequencing input: peripheral blood. The receptors were sampled from a woman aged 45-60 years with Graves' ophthalmopathy.

This clonotype was seen a handful of times. Since a much larger clone is just one base distant, this may be a read error. The V and J genes are TRBV12-3 or TRBV12-4 and TRBJ2-2; tentative D call: TRBD2 (5 bases). The CDR3 sequence is 13 residues long. V was trimmed by 2 bases and J by 7 bases, leaving 8 bases between them. This CDR3 reads CASSLTGDGELFF. The CDR3 bases are TGTGCCAGCAGTTTAACCGGGGACGGGGAGCTGTTTTTT.

This clonotype was counted a few times. The chain recombines TRBV11-1 with TRBJ2-7; TRBD2 matches 8 bases. Unmatched junction bases numbered 12, after V lost 3 bases and J lost 2 bases. This CDR3 has 17 residues. Germline CDR1 reads SGHAT; CDR2 reads FQDESV (reference sequence). The CDR3 is CASSLGLGTSDTYEQYF. In DNA form, the CDR3 reads TGTGCCAGCAGCTTGGGATTGGGGACTAGTGATACCTACGAGCAGTACTTC.

There are many counts of this clonotype. The chain joins TRBV11-2 to TRBJ2-4; perhaps TRBD2 as D (6 bases). The V gene's germline CDR1 is SGHAT and CDR2 FQNNGV. There are 12 residues in the CDR3. Between the trimmed V and J ends, which lost 9 bases and 7 bases, there was a span of 13 bases. CDR3 amino acids: CASGTGTNIQYF. DNA for the CDR3: TGTGCCAGTGGCACTGGGACTAACATTCAGTACTTC.

Ten or more counts support this clonotype. The CDR3 DNA reads as TGTGCCTGGAGCCACCTCAACCAGGGGCGATGGGCCTACGAGCAGTACTTC. Its translation is CAWSHLNQGRWAYEQYF. V and J are TRBV30 and TRBJ2-7, with a weak D call TRBD1 (6 bases). The germline CDR1 and CDR2 sequences are GTSNPN and SVGIG (reference sequence). Trimming removed 3 bases from V and 2 bases from J, with 23 bases in between. The CDR3 sequence is 17 residues long. Full variable domain (rest looked up from reference TRBV30 and TRBJ2-7): SQTIHQWPATLVQPVGSPLSLECTVEGTSNPNLYWYRQAAGRGLQLLFYSVGIGQISSEVPQNLSASRPQDRQFILSSKKLLLSDSGFYLCAWSHLNQGRWAYEQYFGPGTRLTVT.

This clonotype was recorded many times. The chain has TRBV24-1 and TRBJ2-2; 13 nucleotides agree with TRBD2. The CDR3 totals 17 residues. The V gene's germline CDR1 is KGHDR and CDR2 SFDVKD. V lost 2 bases to trimming and J lost 6 bases; unmatched junction nucleotides: 5. The CDR3 DNA is TGTGCCACCAGTGATTATGGACTAGCGGGAGTCGCCGGGGAGCTGTTTTTT. Translated, it gives CATSDYGLAGVAGELFF.

This clonotype was recorded many times. The chain recombines TRBV6-4 with TRBJ2-5; tentatively, D is TRBD1 (6 bases). The V end lost 11 bases, the J end lost 2 bases, and 18 bases lay between the germline ends. Germline V gene lookup returns CDR1 MRHNA and CDR2 SNTAGT. CDR3 length equals 14 residues. The CDR3 sequence: CAGSPGTTQETQYF. The CDR3 bases are TGTGCCGGATCTCCCGGGACAACTCAAGAGACCCAGTACTTC.

There are many counts of this clonotype. The chain carries TRBV11-2 and TRBJ1-1, with TRBD1 as a possible D gene (6 bases). The CDR3 runs to 14 residues. Germline V gene lookup returns CDR1 SGHAT and CDR2 FQNNGV. Deletions cut 3 bases from V and 4 bases from J, with 12 bases between. The CDR3 DNA reads TGTGCCAGCAGCTTCACAGGGAGGGGCACTGAAGCTTTCTTT. Translation gives CASSFTGRGTEAFF.

This clonotype was recorded many times. This chain uses TRBV27 with TRBJ1-6; weak D call: TRBD1 (5 bases). V was clipped by 2 bases and J by 9 bases, with 14 bases between them. The CDR3 is 15 amino acids. CDR1 is MNHEY, CDR2 SMNVEV, per germline (reference sequence). The CDR3 coding sequence is TGTGCCAGCAGTTTAAGGGCAGGGATCTCTTCACCCCTCCACTTT. Translating gives CASSLRAGISSPLHF.

Ten or more counts support this clonotype. The chain employs TRBV28 and TRBJ1-6, with D unclear. CDR3 length: 13 amino acids. V gave up 1 base and J gave up 10 bases, with 8 bases separating them. From germline, CDR1 is MDHEN and CDR2 SYDVKM. Written as DNA, the CDR3 is TGTGCCAGCAGTTTATCGGCCACCTCACCCCTCCACTTT. It is translated as CASSLSATSPLHF.

The sample holds a few counts of this clonotype. The CDR3 spells CASSGAGGPWYEQYF. The CDR3 DNA follows: TGTGCCAGCAGCGGGGCGGGGGGTCCCTGGTACGAGCAGTACTTC. The chain combines TRBV9 with TRBJ2-7; 8 nucleotides line up with TRBD2. Germline V gives CDR1 SGDLS, CDR2 YYNGEE. Trimming cost V 3 bases and J 4 bases; bases outside gene matches: 9. This CDR3 has 15 residues.

This clonotype was found many times. With a much larger clone just one base away, this may be a read error. The chain employs TRBV2 and TRBJ1-2, with D tentatively TRBD1 (5 bases). CDR3 size: 14 residues. CDR1 is SNHLY and CDR2 is FYNNEI in the germline V gene. Trimming took 6 bases from V and 4 from J, leaving 15 bases between them. CDR3 DNA sequence: TGTGCCAGCAGGCCATCAGGGAATGTCTATGGCTACACCTTC. Translation: CASRPSGNVYGYTF.

In this sample, this clonotype turned up many times. The chain combines TRBV12-3 or TRBV12-4 with TRBJ1-5; D might be TRBD1 (6 bases). The CDR3 sequence is 15 residues long. Trimming took 4 bases from V and 5 from J, leaving 15 bases between them. Here the CDR3 DNA reads TGTGCCAGCAGTTCCCGGACAGATGATGATCAGCCCCAGCATTTT. Translation gives CASSSRTDDDQPQHF.

This clonotype has a count of ten or more. The rearrangement uses TRBV7-9 and TRBJ1-1, with 8 bases matching TRBD1. Per the germline V gene, CDR1 is SEHNR and CDR2 is FQNEAQ (reference sequence). CDR3 length: 14 amino acids. The V gene end was trimmed by 4 bases and the J gene end by 4 bases; junction bases not matched to a gene: 5. The CDR3 loop reads CASSYAGQGTEAFF. The CDR3 coding sequence is TGTGCCAGCAGCTACGCCGGACAGGGCACTGAAGCTTTCTTT.

This clonotype was counted many times. The chain joins TRBV27 to TRBJ1-6; the D gene is possibly TRBD1 (5 bases). The V gene's germline CDR1 is MNHEY and CDR2 SMNVEV (reference sequence). V was pared by 7 bases and J by 4 bases, with 20 bases between. The CDR3 runs to 17 residues. CDR3 loop: CASTPSKGRVYNSPLHF. In DNA, the CDR3 is TGTGCCAGCACCCCCTCTAAGGGGCGTGTGTATAATTCACCCCTCCACTTT.

This clonotype appeared a few times. The rearrangement uses TRBV6-2 or TRBV6-3 and TRBJ2-7; 8 bases line up with TRBD1. The V segment lost 3 bases and the J segment 5 bases; nucleotides outside the gene matches: 21. CDR1 and CDR2 (germline): MNHEY, SVGEGT. This CDR3 has 19 amino acids. The CDR3 DNA reads TGTGCCAGCAGTTATTTGAGTTATCGTGGAACAGGGGGAAGGGACGAGCAGTACTTC. It specifies CASSYLSYRGTGGRDEQYF.

This clonotype was detected ten times or more. The genes are TRBV5-1 and TRBJ2-7; 9 bases align to TRBD1. CDR1 is SGHRS, CDR2 YFSETQ, per germline. V shed 3 bases and J 6 bases; nucleotides not matched to a gene: 7. The CDR3 totals 14 residues. The DNA of the CDR3 is TGCGCCAGCAGCTCAGGGACAGGGTCGGGCGAGCAGTACTTC. Translating it yields CASSSGTGSGEQYF.

This clonotype occurred many times. This sequence joins TRBV12-5 and TRBJ2-5; no clear D. Germline CDR1 reads LGHNT; CDR2 reads FRNRAP. V was trimmed by 1 base and J by 2 bases, leaving 5 bases between them. This CDR3 comprises 13 residues. In nucleotides, the CDR3 is TGTGCTAGTGGTTTGGGCAGTCAAGAGACCCAGTACTTC. Protein sequence: CASGLGSQETQYF.